This T cell receptor (beta chain) comes out of a study of T cell responses to AZD1222 COVID-19 vaccine. Background on the study: It was second doses at about 4 or about 12 weeks that were pooled.

The germline V and J ends were trimmed by 5 bases and 2 bases, with 6 bases remaining between them. CDR3 length: 12 amino acids. Looked up from germline, CDR1 is SGHNT and CDR2 is YYREEE (reference sequence). Worth noting for this clone: Its antigen is currently unknown.

Study-wide results and limits: Spike was spanned by vaccine-associated CD4 TCRs, which were dominant at 160-218 and 743-854. The repertoires were collected only after the peak T cell response.

The data were produced by immunoSEQ multiplex PCR, yet TCRdb's version contains in-frame clones alone and is incomplete. Of approximately 80,000 clones in the sample, 87% were seen once. The chain is built from TRBV5-4 and TRBJ2-3; D gene unclear. The TCR was taken from an adult in good health. The sample consisted of peripheral blood, taken on day 0 of AZD1222 vaccination. The CDR3 is CASRRFTDTQYF. As DNA, the CDR3 is TGTGCCAGCAGACGATTCACAGATACGCAGTATTTT.